The 28 T cell receptor beta chains given below trace back to one sample, sequenced in a study of neurological immune-mediated disorders. MiXCR, run by TCRdb on the 5' RACE reads, gives a single entry per CDR3 protein. The sample has almost 85,000 distinct CDR3 sequences, around 2.6% seen once. The sequenced material came from PBMCs. The receptors here all came from a woman aged 30 to 39 with multiple sclerosis.

In this sample, this clonotype turned up many times. The chain joins TRBV5-1 to TRBJ2-5; 8 bases agree with TRBD1. This CDR3 is built from 16 residues. Germline V gives CDR1 SGHRS, CDR2 YFSETQ. V dropped 4 bases and J dropped 5; count of bases not matched to a gene: 13. In DNA form, the CDR3 reads TGCGCCAGCAGCCCCTATATGGACAGGGTCGGGGAGACCCAGTACTTC. Its translation: CASSPYMDRVGETQYF.

This clonotype was seen repeatedly, ten times or more. The gene calls are TRBV6-5 and TRBJ1-5; the D gene is possibly TRBD1 (6 bases). The germline gives CDR1 MNHEY, CDR2 SVGAGI. V was trimmed by 6 bases and J by 4 bases, leaving 16 bases between them. CDR3 length: 15 amino acids. The CDR3 protein is CASRTTGFGNQPQHF. The CDR3 DNA sequence: TGTGCCAGCAGAACCACAGGGTTTGGAAATCAGCCCCAGCATTTT.

The sample holds many counts of this clonotype. The rearrangement links TRBV29-1 to TRBJ2-3; D is ambiguous. Trimming shortened V by 0 bases and J by 6 bases, and 10 bases separated the two germline ends. The CDR3 covers 13 residues. Germline V CDR1 and CDR2: SQVTM, ANQGSEA. The CDR3 sequence: CSVEEASWDTQYF. CDR3 in DNA: TGCAGCGTTGAAGAAGCGTCCTGGGATACGCAGTATTTT.

This clonotype was detected many times. The CDR3 region is CASCQGSDEKLFF. CDR3 sequence (DNA): TGTGCCAGCTGTCAGGGATCGGACGAAAAACTGTTTTTT. V and J are TRBV6-5 and TRBJ1-4, with D possibly being TRBD1 (5 bases). Per germline, CDR1 MNHEY and CDR2 SVGAGI. The CDR3 has 13 residues. V lost 8 bases to trimming and J lost 8 bases, with 15 bases between them.

This clonotype was seen repeatedly, ten times or more. The chain recombines TRBV20-1 with TRBJ2-1; 10 bases are a match to TRBD2. With 6 bases clipped from V and 9 bases from J, the junction kept 11 bases outside the gene matches. This CDR3 is built from 14 residues. The germline gives CDR1 DFQATT, CDR2 SNEGSKA (reference sequence). The CDR3 region has the DNA TGCAGTGCGCCGACTAGCGGGTCGAGGGGTGAGCAGTTCTTC. This codes for CSAPTSGSRGEQFF.

This sequence joins TRBV18 and TRBJ1-5; 10 positions agree with TRBD1. This CDR3 comprises 18 residues. V lost 2 bases, J lost 2 bases, and 9 bases stayed unmatched. Germline V gene data show CDR1 as KGHSH and CDR2 as LQKENI. CDR3 sequence: CASSPSDRGLSRNQPQHF. In nucleotides, the CDR3 is TGTGCCAGCTCACCAAGCGACAGGGGGCTGTCGCGCAATCAGCCCCAGCATTTT.

This clonotype appeared many times. This chain connects TRBV27 to TRBJ2-5, with 12 bases identical to TRBD2. V lost 6 bases to trimming and J lost 0 bases; unmatched junction nucleotides: 5. The CDR3 extends over 16 amino acids. The V gene's germline CDR1 is MNHEY and CDR2 SMNVEV (reference sequence). The CDR3 region is CASSRLAGDYQETQYF. The CDR3 DNA follows: TGTGCCAGCAGCAGACTAGCGGGAGACTACCAAGAGACCCAGTACTTC.

This clonotype was recorded many times. The chain couples TRBV29-1 to TRBJ1-1, with D perhaps TRBD1 (6 bases). The germline V gene encodes CDR1 SQVTM and CDR2 ANQGSEA. Trimming shortened V by 2 bases and J by 4 bases, and 14 bases separated the two germline ends. This CDR3 spans 14 amino acids. CDR3 DNA: TGCAGCGTTGAACGTCAGGGGACCCGCACTGAAGCTTTCTTT. It translates to CSVERQGTRTEAFF. The whole variable domain, remainder taken from reference TRBV29-1 and TRBJ1-1, is SAVISQKPSRDICQRGTSLTIQCQVDSQVTMMFWYRQQPGQSLTLIATANQGSEATYESGFVIDKFPISRPNLTFSTLTVSNMSPEDSSIYLCSVERQGTRTEAFFGQGTRLTVV.

This clonotype was found many times. The chain employs TRBV28 and TRBJ2-1; 12 bases align to TRBD2. In germline, CDR1 is MDHEN, CDR2 SYDVKM. This CDR3 region has 18 residues. The trim removed 4 bases at V and 10 bases at J, leaving 17 bases unmatched. CDR3 residues: CASSSILPWTSGTPEQFF. The CDR3 DNA reads TGTGCCAGCAGTTCCATACTTCCCTGGACTAGCGGGACCCCCGAGCAGTTCTTC.

This clonotype was seen at least ten times. The genes are TRBV27 and TRBJ2-7, with D maybe TRBD2 (6 bases). Germline-derived CDR1 and CDR2 are MNHEY and SMNVEV (reference sequence). Deletions cut 2 bases from V and 2 bases from J, with 13 bases between. CDR3 length: 15 residues. Written as DNA, the CDR3 is TGTGCCAGCAGTTTACGCGGGACGCTAACCTACGAGCAGTACTTC. Encoded protein: CASSLRGTLTYEQYF.

This clonotype appeared many times. As DNA, the CDR3 is TGTGCCAGCAGCGGACAGGGCGGGAGGTCGGTAGATACGCAGTATTTT. Translating gives CASSGQGGRSVDTQYF. The genes are TRBV3-1 and TRBJ2-3; either TRBD1 or TRBD2 may fit D (8 bases each). V shed 5 bases and J shed 5 bases, with 20 bases lying between them. Germline CDR1 is LGHDT and CDR2 is YNNKEL (reference sequence). This CDR3 region has 16 residues.

This clonotype was picked up many times. CDR3 sequence: CASSWTSGRAVEQYF. DNA for the CDR3: TGTGCCAGCAGTTGGACTAGCGGGAGGGCCGTCGAGCAGTACTTC. This chain connects TRBV7-6 to TRBJ2-7, with TRBD2 matching over 15 bases. There are 15 residues in the CDR3. From germline, CDR1 is SGHVS and CDR2 FNYEAQ. V shed 6 bases and J 6 bases; nucleotides not matched to a gene: 6.

At least ten counts were recorded for this clonotype. The rearrangement links TRBV10-3 to TRBJ2-3; D possibly corresponds to TRBD2 (6 bases). This CDR3 is built from 16 residues. Germline lookup yields CDR1 ENHRY and CDR2 SYGVKD. V lost 0 bases, J lost 0 bases, and 10 bases lay in between. This chain's CDR3 is CAISESRAGSTDTQYF. As DNA, the CDR3 is TGTGCCATCAGTGAGTCGAGGGCGGGAAGCACAGATACGCAGTATTTT.

This clonotype turned up a few times. The rearrangement links TRBV6-5 to TRBJ1-2, with D maybe TRBD1 (5 bases). Germline lookup yields CDR1 MNHEY and CDR2 SVGAGI. Trimming took 0 bases from V and 6 from J, leaving 8 bases between them. The length of the CDR3 is 13 residues. CDR3 sequence reads: CASSYSSGHGYTF. As DNA, the CDR3 is TGTGCCAGCAGTTACTCGTCAGGGCATGGCTACACCTTC.

This clonotype came up many times. V usage is TRBV5-1 and J usage is TRBJ2-3; 7 bases map to TRBD1. The CDR3 covers 14 residues. Trimming at V came to 4 bases and at J to 7 bases, leaving 9 bases not matched to a gene. Germline assignment: CDR1 SGHRS and CDR2 YFSETQ. The CDR3 nucleotides are TGCGCCAGCAGCCCCACGACAGGGTTGAATACGCAGTATTTT. Translated, it gives CASSPTTGLNTQYF.

This clonotype was detected only a few times. A much larger clone sits a single nucleotide away, making a read error possible. V gene TRBV28 combines with J gene TRBJ2-2; perhaps TRBD2 as D (5 bases). Between the trimmed V and J ends, which lost 5 bases and 1 base, there was a span of 17 bases. This CDR3 spans 17 amino acids. Germline V lookup: CDR1 MDHEN, CDR2 SYDVKM. The CDR3 sequence: CASSVLEGAVNTGELFF. CDR3 bases: TGTGCCAGCAGTGTCCTAGAGGGAGCGGTGAACACCGGGGAGCTGTTTTTT.

This clonotype appeared many times. V and J are TRBV12-3 or TRBV12-4 and TRBJ2-6; D gene uncertain. V was trimmed by 6 bases and J by 0 bases, leaving 9 bases between them. The CDR3 extends over 15 amino acids. This CDR3 is CASSLETSGANVLTF. Here the CDR3 DNA reads TGTGCCAGCAGCCTTGAGACCTCTGGGGCCAACGTCCTGACTTTC.

This clonotype was seen many times. The chain has TRBV27 and TRBJ2-1; 11 bases fit TRBD2. The CDR3 covers 15 residues. Trimming removed 5 bases from V and 9 bases from J; junction bases left unmatched: 9. CDR1 is MNHEY, CDR2 SMNVEV, per germline (reference sequence). This CDR3 reads CASSPYSGRGGEQFF. The CDR3, as DNA: TGTGCCAGCAGTCCTTATAGCGGGAGGGGAGGTGAGCAGTTCTTC.

This clonotype was seen repeatedly, ten times or more. This chain links TRBV5-5 with TRBJ2-7; 9 bases are shared with TRBD2. The CDR3 covers 15 residues. With 4 bases clipped from V and 2 bases from J, the junction kept 7 bases outside the gene matches. Germline V CDR1 and CDR2: SGHKS, YYEKEE (reference sequence). The CDR3 protein is CASSRTSGLTYEQYF. CDR3 nucleotide sequence: TGTGCCAGCAGCAGAACTAGCGGGCTTACCTACGAGCAGTACTTC. Filled out from reference TRBV5-5 and TRBJ2-7, the complete variable domain reads DAGVTQSPTHLIKTRGQQVTLRCSPISGHKSVSWYQQVLGQGPQFIFQYYEKEERGRGNFPDRFSARQFPNYSSELNVNALLLGDSALYLCASSRTSGLTYEQYFGPGTRLTVT.

This rearrangement joins TRBV18 to TRBJ1-1; D gene unclear. CDR1 KGHSH and CDR2 LQKENI come from the germline V gene. The CDR3 runs 15 residues. The V end lost 4 bases, the J end lost 1 base, and 13 bases lay between the germline ends. The DNA of the CDR3 is TGTGCCAGCTCACTCCCTATCGGGTGGAACACTGAAGCTTTCTTT. It yields the protein CASSLPIGWNTEAFF.

This clonotype was detected ten times or more. J is TRBJ2-2 and V is TRBV3-1; D remains unclear. The ends were cut back, 5 bases at V and 4 bases at J, with 8 bases in the middle. CDR1 is LGHDT, CDR2 YNNKEL, per germline (reference sequence). The CDR3 runs 13 residues. CDR3 protein: CASSSSTTGELFF. CDR3 nucleotides: TGTGCCAGCAGCTCCTCCACCACCGGGGAGCTGTTTTTT.

This clonotype was picked up many times. The chain combines TRBV7-9 with TRBJ1-6; no clear D gene. This CDR3 has 12 amino acids. V was trimmed by 4 bases and J by 10 bases, leaving 8 bases between them. Germline CDR1 is SEHNR and CDR2 is FQNEAQ (reference sequence). CDR3 DNA sequence: TGTGCCAGCAGCTACCCGCCCTCACCCCTCCACTTT. It specifies CASSYPPSPLHF.

This clonotype showed up many times. The chain is built from TRBV25-1 and TRBJ2-1; 7 bases line up with TRBD2. After removal of 7 bases from V and 7 bases from J, the junction contained 16 bases not matched to a gene. Germline-derived CDR1 and CDR2 are MGHDK and SYGVNS. The CDR3 is 16 residues long. The CDR3 region has the DNA TGTGCCAGCACCGATGGGGGGAGGGCCGGGTGGAATGAGCAGTTCTTC. This gives the protein CASTDGGRAGWNEQFF.

This clonotype showed up many times. The V call is TRBV20-1, the J call TRBJ1-6; TRBD1 is a possible D gene (5 bases). The CDR3 runs 15 residues. From germline, CDR1 is DFQATT and CDR2 SNEGSKA (reference sequence). Trimming stripped 6 bases from V and 3 bases from J, with 15 bases between. The chain's CDR3 is CSAINRQLYNSPLHF. The DNA of the CDR3 is TGCAGTGCAATTAATCGACAGCTCTATAATTCACCCCTCCACTTT.

This clonotype was observed at least ten times. The junction departs from the called germline gene at one end, perhaps through a read error. The rearrangement links TRBV7-7 to TRBJ2-1; TRBD2 aligns across 11 bases. The length of the CDR3 is 15 residues. Looked up from germline, CDR1 is SSHAT and CDR2 is FNYEAQ (reference sequence). CDR3 sequence reads: CASSPIAGGHNEQFF. CDR3 DNA sequence: TGTGCTAGCAGCCCTATAGCGGGAGGGCACAATGAGCAGTTCTTC.

Many counts were recorded for this clonotype. The rearrangement joins TRBV20-1 to TRBJ2-3; D gene uncertain. Germline-derived CDR1 and CDR2 are DFQATT and SNEGSKA (reference sequence). This CDR3 region has 11 residues. V lost 1 base, J lost 7 bases, and 6 bases lay in between. The CDR3 DNA sequence: TGCAGTGCTAGAGGGGCCTATACGCAGTATTTT. Translation: CSARGAYTQYF.

This clonotype was observed at least ten times. V is TRBV5-1 and J is TRBJ2-1; TRBD1 is a possible D gene (6 bases). This CDR3 contains 16 residues. Germline assignment: CDR1 SGHRS and CDR2 YFSETQ. Trimming removed 0 bases from V and 7 bases from J, with 17 bases in between. CDR3 amino acids: CASSLARDRFWNEQFF. The CDR3 bases are TGCGCCAGCAGCTTGGCCCGAGACAGGTTTTGGAATGAGCAGTTCTTC.

This clonotype was picked up many times. The rearrangement links TRBV7-2 to TRBJ2-1; D remains ambiguous. The germline CDR1 and CDR2 sequences are SGHTA and FQGNSA. There are 14 residues in the CDR3. Trimming took off 5 bases at V and 0 bases at J, with 8 bases between the two ends. This chain's CDR3 is CASSAPSSYNEQFF. Written as DNA, the CDR3 is TGTGCCAGCAGCGCCCCGAGCTCCTACAATGAGCAGTTCTTC.